The clone carrying this TCR beta chain has ten or more counts. The antigen is not known. These data are taken from a study of T cells in Graves' hyperthyroidism and ophthalmopathy. The CDR3 has 15 amino acids. J lost 4 bases, V lost 2 bases, and 6 bases had no gene match. In germline, CDR1 is DFQATT, CDR2 SNEGSKA (reference sequence). There were TCR beta CDR3 regions amplified from RNA transcripts. The primer set for the first-round RT-PCR of the TCR CDR3 was HTBI. TCRdb re-called the multiplex PCR reads with MiXCR, one entry per CDR3 protein. In the table there are some 270,000 distinct CDR3 sequences, almost 25% of which are singletons. Study conclusions and caveats: A 13 V-J model separated ophthalmopathy from stable hyperthyroidism.

The receptor was derived from a woman between 35 and 50 years old with Graves' ophthalmopathy. The genes are TRBV20-1 and TRBJ2-2; 8 bases map to TRBD1. Sequencing input: blood. The CDR3 reads CSARPRGLGTGELFF. As DNA, the CDR3 is TGCAGTGCTAGACCCAGGGGGCTGGGCACCGGGGAGCTGTTTTTT.